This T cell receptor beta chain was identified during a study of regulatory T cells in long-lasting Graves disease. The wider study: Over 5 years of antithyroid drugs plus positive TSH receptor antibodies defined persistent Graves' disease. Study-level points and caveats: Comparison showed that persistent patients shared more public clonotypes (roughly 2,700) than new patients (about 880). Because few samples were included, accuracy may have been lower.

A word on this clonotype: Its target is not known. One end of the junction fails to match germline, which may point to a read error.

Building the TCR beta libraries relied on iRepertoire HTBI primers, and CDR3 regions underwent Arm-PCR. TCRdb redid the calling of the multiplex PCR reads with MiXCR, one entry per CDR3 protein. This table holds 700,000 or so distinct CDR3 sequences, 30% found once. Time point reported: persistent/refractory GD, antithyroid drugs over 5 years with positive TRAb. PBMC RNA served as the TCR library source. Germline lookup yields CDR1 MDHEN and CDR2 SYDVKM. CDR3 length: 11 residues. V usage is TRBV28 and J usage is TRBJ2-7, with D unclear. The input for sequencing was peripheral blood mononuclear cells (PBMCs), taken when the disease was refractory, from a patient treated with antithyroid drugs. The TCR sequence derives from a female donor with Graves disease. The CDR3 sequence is CASSLGYERYF. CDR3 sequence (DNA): TGTGCCAGCAGTTTAGGGTACGAGCGGTACTTC.